This T cell receptor beta chain was recorded in a study of blood T cell repertoires in COVID-19. Study information: Donors in the United States, Italy and Spain gave samples during acute or convalescent COVID-19.

TCRdb's table, derived via immunoSEQ multiplex PCR, lists solely in-frame clones and lacks some. This sample carries tens of thousands of clones, 88% of them seen once, and the ten largest clones take roughly a fifth. The TCR originated in a human donor in a cohort sampled during active COVID-19. The sample was peripheral blood.

CDR3 amino acids: CASSLSPVLAGGMGETQYF. The CDR3 DNA reads TGTGCCAGCAGCTTATCGCCGGTGCTAGCGGGGGGCATGGGAGAGACCCAGTACTTC. The chain has TRBV11-2 and TRBJ2-5, with TRBD2 matching 11 bases. J lost 4 bases, V lost 2 bases, and 15 bases had no gene match. Germline CDR1 reads SGHAT; CDR2 reads FQNNGV. The length of the CDR3 is 19 residues.